The clone carrying this TCR beta chain showed up many times. Its antigen is not known. RNA transcripts gave rise to amplified TCR beta CDR3 regions. TCR CDR3 underwent first-round RT-PCR with the HTBI primer set. TCRdb analysed the multiplex PCR reads with MiXCR anew, one entry per CDR3 protein. The repertoire consists of roughly 380,000 distinct CDR3 sequences, with 11% to 15% occurring once and the leading ten covering 8% to 13%. The source of the sample is a study of T cells in Graves' hyperthyroidism and ophthalmopathy. Study-level findings and limits: In the blood, most expanded thyroid clonotypes above 0.001 appeared as well. A model of 13 V-J pairs discriminated ophthalmopathy from stable hyperthyroidism. The model predicted ophthalmopathy a median approximately seven months before onset.

Calling Graves' hyperthyroidism stable meant ophthalmopathy did not progress within 18 months. Germline values: CDR1 SQVTM, CDR2 ANQGSEA. This CDR3 is 15 amino acids long. V was pared by 7 bases and J by 5 bases, with 21 bases between. The chain recombines TRBV29-1 with TRBJ2-1; possibly TRBD2 for D (6 bases). Material: blood. This TCR came from an older woman with Graves' hyperthyroidism. CDR3 DNA sequence: TGCAGCGCCACTCCGCCGGGAGCGGGTCACAATGAGCAGTTCTTC. Amino acids: CSATPPGAGHNEQFF.